The 30 T cell receptor beta chains reported below all come from one sample, sequenced in a study of post-analysis software for immune sequencing data. Study-wide results and caveats: Patients had higher frequencies than controls of roughly five TRBV segments, including TRBV5-6, TRBV5-1 and TRBV20-1.

TCR beta cDNA libraries had unique molecular identifiers. TCRdb called the PCR reads again in MiXCR, with one record for every CDR3 protein. This sample carries hundreds of thousands of distinct CDR3 sequences, approximately 38% of them seen once, and the ten largest clones take around 8%. These TCRs are of unknown antigen specificity. Sequences were obtained from blood. All receptors come from a girl aged 2-9 years with multiple sclerosis.

The chain has TRBV5-1 and TRBJ2-1; TRBD2 matches 8 bases. Germline CDR1 is SGHRS and CDR2 is YFSETQ. The length of the CDR3 is 16 residues. With 4 bases clipped from V and 10 bases from J, the junction kept 16 bases outside the gene matches. DNA for the CDR3: TGCGCCAGCAGCCTTGACCCGGGACTAGGGGGTGGGGAGCAGTTCTTC. Its protein product is CASSLDPGLGGGEQFF.

This clonotype came up a few times. The chain couples TRBV4-2 to TRBJ1-1, with 7 bases identical to TRBD1. Germline V gene data show CDR1 as LGHNA and CDR2 as YNFKEQ. The CDR3 consists of 16 residues. Trimming removed 1 base from V and 3 bases from J; junction bases left unmatched: 8. The CDR3 loop reads CASSQVEGQDYTEAFF. In DNA form, the CDR3 reads TGTGCCAGCAGCCAAGTGGAAGGACAGGACTACACTGAAGCTTTCTTT.

V and J are TRBV2 and TRBJ2-5, with 11 bases lining up with TRBD1. This CDR3 comprises 13 residues. V lost 4 bases to trimming and J lost 11 bases; unmatched junction nucleotides: 6. Germline CDR1 SNHLY, CDR2 FYNNEI. The CDR3 DNA sequence: TGTGCCAGCAGTGCAGGACAGGGGGCATGGCAGTACTTC. Its translation: CASSAGQGAWQYF.

This chain joins TRBV7-9 and TRBJ2-6; no firm D call. Germline values: CDR1 SEHNR, CDR2 FQNEAQ (reference sequence). V was clipped by 2 bases and J by 1 base, with 6 bases between them. This CDR3 region has 15 residues. CDR3 nucleotides: TGTGCCAGCAGCTTATGGAATTCTGGGGCCAACGTCCTGACTTTC. This gives the protein CASSLWNSGANVLTF.

The chain joins TRBV6-6 to TRBJ2-3, with D possibly being TRBD1 (5 bases). Germline V gives CDR1 MNHNY, CDR2 SVGAGI (reference sequence). This CDR3 is built from 14 residues. Trimming pared 7 bases from V and 3 bases from J, leaving 14 bases between. CDR3 nucleotide sequence: TGTGCCAGCACCAGACAGATTGAAACAGATACGCAGTATTTT. It translates to CASTRQIETDTQYF.

This clonotype occurred a few times. V is TRBV7-3 and J is TRBJ2-1, with TRBD2 matching 12 bases. There are 16 residues in the CDR3. With V trimmed by 5 bases and J by 5 bases, 7 bases remained unmatched. Germline assignment: CDR1 SGHTA and CDR2 FQGTGA. CDR3 amino acids: CASSHGLAGTNNEQFF. The CDR3 DNA reads as TGTGCCAGCAGCCACGGACTAGCGGGGACCAACAATGAGCAGTTCTTC.

This clonotype was picked up one time. The chain employs TRBV20-1 and TRBJ2-7, with D maybe TRBD2 (6 bases). The ends were cut back, 3 bases at V and 2 bases at J, with 14 bases in the middle. The germline V gene has CDR1 DFQATT and CDR2 SNEGSKA (reference sequence). This CDR3 region has 14 residues. In DNA, the CDR3 is TGCAGTGCTAGTCACGGGCGGGAAGCCTACGAGCAGTACTTC. Translating it yields CSASHGREAYEQYF.

This sequence joins TRBV6-1 and TRBJ2-5; D may be TRBD1 or TRBD2 (5 bases each). Looked up from germline, CDR1 is MNHNS and CDR2 is SASEGT. This CDR3 has 14 amino acids. V lost 1 base, J lost 2 bases, and 8 bases lay in between. DNA of the CDR3: TGTGCCAGCAGTGAAGGGGGGTTACAAGAGACCCAGTACTTC. Translation gives CASSEGGLQETQYF.

V is TRBV20-1 and J is TRBJ2-7; possibly TRBD1 or TRBD2 for D (5 bases each). The CDR3 consists of 14 residues. V was pared by 0 bases and J by 7 bases, with 16 bases between. Germline V gene lookup returns CDR1 DFQATT and CDR2 SNEGSKA (reference sequence). The CDR3 DNA is TGCAGTGCTAGAGATGGGGGTATGAGCTGTGAGCAGTACTTC. Protein product: CSARDGGMSCEQYF.

This clonotype has a handful of counts. The CDR3 loop is CASSPREDAGGQFF. The CDR3, as DNA: TGTGCCAGCAGCCCAAGGGAAGATGCGGGGGGGCAGTTCTTC. The V gene is TRBV28, the J gene TRBJ2-1; the match to TRBD2 covers 8 bases. CDR1 is MDHEN, CDR2 SYDVKM, per germline. CDR3 length equals 14 residues. The V and J ends lost 6 bases and 12 bases, in that order; junction bases with no gene match: 13.

The chain employs TRBV4-3 and TRBJ2-3; TRBD1 might be the D (5 bases). V dropped 1 base and J dropped 4 bases, with 15 bases sitting between them. Germline V gene sequence: CDR1 LGHNA, CDR2 YSLEER. The CDR3 has 16 residues. The CDR3 here is CASSQGAGSSSDTQYF. The CDR3, as DNA: TGCGCCAGCAGCCAAGGGGCAGGGTCAAGCTCAGATACGCAGTATTTT.

The chain uses TRBV7-9 and TRBJ2-5; TRBD2 matches 11 bases. The CDR3 sequence is 16 residues long. The germline CDR1 and CDR2 sequences are SEHNR and FQNEAQ (reference sequence). With V trimmed by 6 bases and J by 5 bases, 11 bases remained unmatched. CDR3 nucleotide sequence: TGTGCCAGCAGTTTCACCCCGACTAGCGGGAAGGAGACCCAGTACTTC. Amino acids: CASSFTPTSGKETQYF.

This clonotype came up a few times. The chain has TRBV12-5 and TRBJ1-1; TRBD1 matches 8 bases. Germline V gene data show CDR1 as LGHNT and CDR2 as FRNRAP. The CDR3 extends over 14 amino acids. Trimming removed 6 bases from V and 8 bases from J; junction bases left unmatched: 11. The DNA for the CDR3 is TGTGCTAGTGGCATATACAGGGGGACGGTGGAAGCTTTCTTT. Its translation is CASGIYRGTVEAFF. Full variable domain (rest looked up from reference TRBV12-5 and TRBJ1-1): DARVTQTPRHKVTEMGQEVTMRCQPILGHNTVFWYRQTMMQGLELLAYFRNRAPLDDSGMPKDRFSAEMPDATLATLKIQPSEPRDSAVYFCASGIYRGTVEAFFGQGTRLTVV.

A single count supports this clonotype. The V and J genes are TRBV2 and TRBJ1-5, with unresolved D. Germline CDR1 and CDR2: SNHLY and FYNNEI. V lost 6 bases and J 1 base, leaving 10 bases between the germline ends. This CDR3 spans 14 amino acids. The CDR3 region has the DNA TGTGCCAGCAGGCCCGGAATAAGCAATCAGCCCCAGCATTTT. It is translated as CASRPGISNQPQHF. The variable domain in full, with the rest retrieved from reference TRBV2 and TRBJ1-5, is EPEVTQTPSHQVTQMGQEVILRCVPISNHLYFYWYRQILGQKVEFLVSFYNNEISEKSEIFDDQFSVERPDGSNFTLKIRSTKLEDSAMYFCASRPGISNQPQHFGDGTRLSIL.

The V call is TRBV12-3 or TRBV12-4, the J call TRBJ2-5; 12 nucleotides align to TRBD2. The CDR3 contains 17 residues. The V segment lost 3 bases and the J segment 4 bases; nucleotides outside the gene matches: 9. The CDR3 loop is CASSFGLAGGEPETQYF. The CDR3 DNA reads as TGTGCCAGCAGTTTCGGCCTAGCGGGAGGGGAGCCAGAGACCCAGTACTTC.

This clonotype was counted between two and nine times. The chain uses TRBV15 and TRBJ2-1; 13 nucleotides match TRBD2. The germline gives CDR1 LNHNV, CDR2 YYDKDF (reference sequence). This CDR3 is 17 amino acids long. The J segment lost 7 bases and the V segment lost 4 bases, leaving 10 bases of the junction unmatched. CDR3 in amino acids: CATSTGTSGILGNEQFF. The CDR3 DNA follows: TGTGCCACCAGCACCGGGACTAGCGGGATTCTGGGGAATGAGCAGTTCTTC.

This clonotype was recorded a few times. This chain joins TRBV10-2 and TRBJ2-6; TRBD1 aligns across 7 bases. From germline, CDR1 is WSHSY and CDR2 SAAADI. The CDR3 loop spans 18 amino acids. V was pared by 8 bases and J by 1 base, with 14 bases of the junction left unmatched. CDR3 region: CASERRGGVRSGANVLTF. The CDR3 DNA is TGCGCCAGCGAAAGAAGAGGGGGCGTTCGGTCTGGGGCCAACGTCCTGACTTTC.

The CDR3 sequence: CASRGQGGGYTF. CDR3 bases: TGTGCCAGCAGAGGACAGGGTGGAGGCTACACCTTC. The rearrangement joins TRBV12-3 or TRBV12-4 to TRBJ1-2; TRBD1 aligns across 8 bases. The CDR3 spans 12 residues. V dropped 6 bases and J dropped 8; count of bases not matched to a gene: 5.

In this sample, this clonotype turned up once. The chain recombines TRBV20-1 with TRBJ1-5, with 8 nucleotides matching TRBD1. The CDR3 totals 17 residues. V trimming: 0 bases; J trimming: 1 base; junction bases outside the gene matches: 8. Germline V gene data show CDR1 as DFQATT and CDR2 as SNEGSKA (reference sequence). CDR3 sequence: CSARDVRTGKSNQPQHF. The CDR3 DNA is TGCAGTGCTAGAGATGTTCGGACAGGGAAGAGCAATCAGCCCCAGCATTTT.

The rearrangement links TRBV25-1 to TRBJ2-1; TRBD2 aligns across 8 bases. V shed 1 base and J 8 bases; nucleotides not matched to a gene: 13. CDR1 is MGHDK and CDR2 is SYGVNS in the germline V gene. The CDR3 extends over 17 amino acids. Here the CDR3 DNA reads TGTGCCAGCAGTGAATCCAGTCCCGGGAGGGCCGGCGATGAGCAGTTCTTC. It specifies CASSESSPGRAGDEQFF.

This clonotype has only a few counts. The V and J genes are TRBV29-1 and TRBJ2-1; TRBD2 agrees at 12 bases. Trimming took 0 bases from V and 2 from J; bases not matched to a gene: 2. The CDR3 is 16 residues long. Germline loops: CDR1 SQVTM, CDR2 ANQGSEA. The CDR3 here is CSVEDPSGGAYNEQFF. The CDR3 region has the DNA TGCAGCGTTGAAGATCCTAGCGGGGGGGCCTACAATGAGCAGTTCTTC.

This clonotype appeared a few times. J is TRBJ2-6 and V is TRBV10-3; 7 positions match TRBD1. Germline CDR1 and CDR2: ENHRY and SYGVKD. Trimming removed 11 bases from V and 1 base from J; junction bases left unmatched: 11. The CDR3 contains 16 residues. The CDR3 DNA reads as TGTGCCGTAGGGACGGGACAGCTTTCTGGGGCCAACGTCCTGACTTTC. It yields the protein CAVGTGQLSGANVLTF.

This clonotype was observed a handful of times. The chain couples TRBV4-1 to TRBJ2-7, with a weak D call TRBD2 (5 bases). V was shortened by 0 bases and J by 3 bases, with 12 bases between the two germline ends. This CDR3 region has 15 residues. Germline V gene lookup returns CDR1 MGHRA and CDR2 YSYEKL. The CDR3 here is CASSQETTGNYEQYF. The CDR3 region has the DNA TGCGCCAGCAGCCAAGAGACAACGGGGAACTACGAGCAGTACTTC.

The rearrangement links TRBV3-1 to TRBJ2-5; D not resolved. V dropped 6 bases and J dropped 2 bases, with 19 bases sitting between them. The germline gives CDR1 LGHDT, CDR2 YNNKEL (reference sequence). CDR3 length: 16 amino acids. The CDR3 region is CASSHTTARRQETQYF. In nucleotides, the CDR3 is TGTGCCAGCAGTCATACTACGGCTAGACGACAAGAGACCCAGTACTTC.

Only a few counts were recorded for this clonotype. The chain joins TRBV5-1 to TRBJ2-7; 10 nucleotides line up with TRBD2. V dropped 2 bases and J dropped 3; count of bases not matched to a gene: 11. Germline V CDR1 and CDR2: SGHRS, YFSETQ. The length of the CDR3 is 17 residues. This CDR3 reads CASSFGSVRTSGYEQYF. In DNA, the CDR3 is TGCGCCAGCAGCTTTGGGTCAGTCAGGACTAGCGGCTACGAGCAGTACTTC.

The V call is TRBV29-1, the J call TRBJ2-7, with 8 bases identical to TRBD2. The J call is uncertain, as TRBJ2-5 better fits the DNA end. The CDR3 loop spans 16 amino acids. Germline V lookup: CDR1 SQVTM, CDR2 ANQGSEA. CDR3 residues: CSVEGTSRGFEETQYF. For the CDR3, the DNA is TGCAGCGTTGAAGGGACTAGCAGAGGGTTTGAGGAGACCCAGTACTTC.

The CDR3 region is CASSLQAGPTDTQYF. CDR3 sequence (DNA): TGTGCCAGCAGCCTCCAAGCGGGGCCCACAGATACGCAGTATTTT. The J gene is TRBJ2-3, the V gene TRBV7-3, with TRBD2 matching 7 bases. Germline-derived CDR1 and CDR2 are SGHTA and FQGTGA. V dropped 5 bases and J dropped 2; count of bases not matched to a gene: 7. The length of the CDR3 is 15 residues.

V gene TRBV12-3 or TRBV12-4 combines with J gene TRBJ2-4; 10 bases are shared with TRBD2. CDR3 length equals 16 residues. With 6 bases clipped from V and 0 bases from J, the junction kept 5 bases outside the gene matches. The CDR3 region is CASSEGLARAKNIQYF. The CDR3 nucleotides read TGTGCCAGCAGCGAGGGACTAGCGCGAGCCAAAAACATTCAGTACTTC.

In this sample, this clonotype turned up once. The CDR3 nucleotides read TGTGCCAGCAGCAGCGGACTAGCAGGAGGTGGATCCCACAATGAGCAGTTCTTC. Residues: CASSSGLAGGGSHNEQFF. The chain employs TRBV5-5 and TRBJ2-1; 8 bases align to TRBD2. V lost 4 bases, J lost 5 bases, and 17 bases stayed unmatched. The length of the CDR3 is 18 residues. Germline CDR1 and CDR2: SGHKS and YYEKEE (reference sequence).

This clonotype was detected many times. The rearrangement joins TRBV28 to TRBJ2-1; 9 positions match TRBD1. CDR1 MDHEN and CDR2 SYDVKM come from the germline V gene. The J segment lost 8 bases and the V segment lost 3 bases, leaving 8 bases of the junction unmatched. The CDR3 contains 15 residues. The CDR3 sequence is CASSFGDRDFHEQFF. The CDR3 nucleotides read TGTGCCAGCAGTTTTGGGGACAGGGATTTCCATGAGCAGTTCTTC.